This TCR beta chain originates from a study of OX40 agonist ivuxolimab in advanced cancers. Study at large: Past anti-PD-1, anti-PD-L1 or anti-CTLA-4 therapy was accepted, and 30% to 45% had received some. There were three patients with partial responses, one having hepatocellular carcinoma and two cutaneous melanoma. Overall study findings and caveats: Fewer expanded clones were found on average in CD4+ than in CD8+ T cells. Expanded peripheral T-cell antigen specificity went undetermined.

Remarks on this clone: Its antigen remains unidentified.

Sequencing was performed with immunoSEQ multiplex PCR; in TCRdb, only in-frame clones are kept and a portion is missing. Of tens of thousands of clones in the sample, 80% to 85% were seen once. This CDR3 has 18 residues. V lost 2 bases to trimming and J lost 4 bases; unmatched junction nucleotides: 15. The chain uses TRBV5-3 and TRBJ1-3; 7 nucleotides align to TRBD1. TRBV5-3 is an ORF, and what it does is uncertain. The sequence derives from an adult with an advanced solid tumor such as melanoma, head and neck, liver or kidney cancer. Sample: CD4+ or CD8+ T cells sorted from blood, taken in a trial of the OX40 agonist ivuxolimab. As DNA, the CDR3 is TGTGCCAGAAGCTTTAAGGGGGCAGGGAGGTCGCGAGGAAACACCATATATTTT. It translates to CARSFKGAGRSRGNTIYF.